The clone carrying this T cell receptor (beta chain) turned up a few times. The data are from a study of blood T cell repertoires in COVID-19. Turning to the study itself: Collection of acute and convalescent COVID-19 samples took place in the United States, Italy and Spain. PBMCs, B-cell-depleted T cells, or T cells were the source of the cDNA or gDNA that made up the material.

Original data processing: Reference gene primer amplification gave estimated nucleated cell counts. Measured with immunoSEQ multiplex PCR; TCRdb has only the in-frame clones, and not every one. From that table come the V and J calls and clone size; the DNA was used to work out D and trimming. In the table there are 95,000 to 150,000 clones, approximately 85% of which are singletons. Germline values: CDR1 SGHTA, CDR2 FQGNSA. The junction had 5 bases not matched to a gene; V was cut back by 1 base and J by 1 base. The CDR3 covers 16 residues. The source material was peripheral blood. The rearrangement joins TRBV7-2 to TRBJ1-2, with 8 bases that match TRBD1. This clonotype originated in a man aged 80 or over with active or convalescent COVID-19. CDR3 loop: CASSLVGTGGNYGYTF. For the CDR3, the DNA is TGTGCCAGCAGCTTAGTCGGGACAGGTGGTAACTATGGCTACACCTTC.